The source of this TCR beta chain is a study of blood T cell repertoires in COVID-19. At the level of the study: Specimens from acute and convalescent COVID-19 originated in the United States, Italy and Spain.

Trimming cost V 4 bases and J 1 base, with 13 bases left between them. The CDR3 sequence is 15 residues long. Germline CDR1 is SGDLS and CDR2 is YYNGEE. Original handling: The assay estimated nucleated cells by amplifying reference gene primers. Using immunoSEQ multiplex PCR, the repertoire was profiled, and TCRdb retains in-frame clones only, with some absent. Clonal size and the V and J genes are those of that table, whereas D and trimming came from the DNA. The top ten clones hold 1.3% of a sample with some 200,000 clones, about four fifths of them seen once. V is TRBV9 and J is TRBJ2-3; possibly TRBD2 for D (7 bases). The sequenced material came from PBMCs or T cells enriched from blood (not recorded which). The sequence was collected from a woman aged 40 to 55 with acute COVID-19. CDR3: CASSLRGGGTDTQYF. In DNA form, the CDR3 reads TGTGCCAGCAGCCTCCGAGGGGGGGGCACAGATACGCAGTATTTT.